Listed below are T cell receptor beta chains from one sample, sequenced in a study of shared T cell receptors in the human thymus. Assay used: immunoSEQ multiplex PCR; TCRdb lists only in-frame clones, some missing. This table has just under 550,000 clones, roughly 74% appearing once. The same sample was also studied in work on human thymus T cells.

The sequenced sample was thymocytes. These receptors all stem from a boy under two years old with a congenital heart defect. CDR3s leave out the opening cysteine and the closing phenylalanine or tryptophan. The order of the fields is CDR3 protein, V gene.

CDR3aa: ASSYSSRVGAYEQY
v_gene: TRBV6-6

CDR3aa: ASGLDQTGAHQETQY
v_gene: TRBV12-5

CDR3aa: ASSSFVGQGRLGTGELF
v_gene: TRBV5-6

CDR3aa: ASGLPEFTGAGNTIY
v_gene: TRBV12-5

CDR3aa: ASSPYPHRDNYGYT
v_gene: TRBV27

CDR3aa: ASTSEGQPVLATEAF
v_gene: TRBV19

CDR3aa: ASSLGLAGGRGDTQY
v_gene: TRBV5-6

CDR3aa: ADGLVSYEQY
v_gene: TRBV10-3

CDR3aa: ASSVAPTAGGVNEAYNEQF
v_gene: TRBV9

CDR3aa: ASSQETWGAQY
v_gene: TRBV14

CDR3aa: ASSERWTTGEDGYT
v_gene: TRBV6-1

CDR3aa: ASSLGGGERNEQF
v_gene: TRBV13

CDR3aa: ASSYQLGTMNTEAF
v_gene: TRBV6-5

CDR3aa: ASKEADRSYGYT
v_gene: TRBV6-1

CDR3aa: ASGRRNGELF
v_gene: TRBV19

CDR3aa: AWSRGEFGKNIQY
v_gene: TRBV30

CDR3aa: ASSVFPLGPDTQY
v_gene: TRBV9

CDR3aa: ASSSTVNYGYT
v_gene: TRBV13

CDR3aa: ASSALTSGSWHTGELF
v_gene: TRBV9

CDR3aa: ASSLWTGEETQY
v_gene: TRBV5-4

CDR3aa: AWSVRGGGRLVTDTQY
v_gene: TRBV30

CDR3aa: ASSLARGPNQPQH
v_gene: TRBV27

CDR3aa: ASSLASGYPGDEQF
v_gene: TRBV5-1